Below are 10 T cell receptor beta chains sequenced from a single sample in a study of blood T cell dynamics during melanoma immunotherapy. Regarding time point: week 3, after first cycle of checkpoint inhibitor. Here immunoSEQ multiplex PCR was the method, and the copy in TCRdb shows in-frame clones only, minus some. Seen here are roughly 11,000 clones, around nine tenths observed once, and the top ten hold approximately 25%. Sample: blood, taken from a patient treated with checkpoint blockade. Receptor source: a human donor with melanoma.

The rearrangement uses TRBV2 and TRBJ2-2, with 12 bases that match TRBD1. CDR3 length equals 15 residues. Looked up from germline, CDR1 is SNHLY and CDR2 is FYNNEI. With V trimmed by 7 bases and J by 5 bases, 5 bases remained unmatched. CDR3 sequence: CASTGTGGVTGELFF. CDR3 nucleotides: TGTGCCAGCACCGGGACAGGGGGCGTAACCGGGGAGCTGTTTTTT.

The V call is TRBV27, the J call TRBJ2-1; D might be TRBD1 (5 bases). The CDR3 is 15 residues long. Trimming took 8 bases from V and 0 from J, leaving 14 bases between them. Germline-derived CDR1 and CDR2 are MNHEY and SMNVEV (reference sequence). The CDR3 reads CASQPDTGSYNEQFF. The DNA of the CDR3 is TGTGCCAGCCAACCCGACACAGGCTCCTACAATGAGCAGTTCTTC.

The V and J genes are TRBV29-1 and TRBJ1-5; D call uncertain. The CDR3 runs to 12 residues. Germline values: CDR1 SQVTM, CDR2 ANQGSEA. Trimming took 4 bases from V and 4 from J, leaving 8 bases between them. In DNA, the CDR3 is TGCAGCGTTGGGGCCCCTAATCAGCCCCAGCATTTT. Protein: CSVGAPNQPQHF.

CDR3 nucleotides: TGTGCCAGCAGCTTAGGCCGGGACAGGGATGGCTACACCTTC. Translation: CASSLGRDRDGYTF. This sequence joins TRBV7-9 and TRBJ1-2, with 9 bases fitting TRBD1. Trimming at V came to 1 base and at J to 6 bases, leaving 3 bases not matched to a gene. The CDR3 has 14 residues. The germline V gene has CDR1 SEHNR and CDR2 FQNEAQ (reference sequence).

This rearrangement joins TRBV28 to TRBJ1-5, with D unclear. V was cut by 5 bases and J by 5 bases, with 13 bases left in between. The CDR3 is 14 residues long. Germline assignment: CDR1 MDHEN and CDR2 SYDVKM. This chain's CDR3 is CASSRPFDDQPQHF. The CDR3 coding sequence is TGTGCCAGCAGTCGTCCGTTTGATGATCAGCCCCAGCATTTT.

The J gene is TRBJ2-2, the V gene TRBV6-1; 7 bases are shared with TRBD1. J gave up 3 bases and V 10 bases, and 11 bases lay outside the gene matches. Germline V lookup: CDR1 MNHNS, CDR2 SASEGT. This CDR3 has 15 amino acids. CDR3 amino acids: CATRTGEVDTGELFF. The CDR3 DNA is TGTGCCACCAGGACAGGCGAAGTGGACACCGGGGAGCTGTTTTTT.

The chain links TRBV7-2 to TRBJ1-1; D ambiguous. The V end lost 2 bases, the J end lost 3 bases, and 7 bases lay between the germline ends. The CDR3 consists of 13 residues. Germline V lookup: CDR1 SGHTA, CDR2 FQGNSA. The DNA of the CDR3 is TGTGCCAGCAGCTTACTCAGACACACTGAAGCTTTCTTT. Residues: CASSLLRHTEAFF.

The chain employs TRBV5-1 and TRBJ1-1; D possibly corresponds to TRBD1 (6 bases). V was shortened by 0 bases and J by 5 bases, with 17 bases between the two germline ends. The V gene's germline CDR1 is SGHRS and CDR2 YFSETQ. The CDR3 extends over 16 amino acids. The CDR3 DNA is TGCGCCAGCAGCTTGGGCTCGGACAGCCGAGGTACTGAAGCTTTCTTT. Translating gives CASSLGSDSRGTEAFF. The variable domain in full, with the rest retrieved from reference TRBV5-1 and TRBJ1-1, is KAGVTQTPRYLIKTRGQQVTLSCSPISGHRSVSWYQQTPGQGLQFLFEYFSETQRNKGNFPGRFSGRQFSNSRSEMNVSTLELGDSALYLCASSLGSDSRGTEAFFGQGTRLTVV.

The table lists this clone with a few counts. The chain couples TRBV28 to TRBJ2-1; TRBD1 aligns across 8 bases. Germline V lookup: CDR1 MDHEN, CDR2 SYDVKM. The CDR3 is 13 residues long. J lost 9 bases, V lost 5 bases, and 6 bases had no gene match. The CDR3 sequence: CASSRPQGGEQFF. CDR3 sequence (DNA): TGTGCCAGCAGTCGCCCACAGGGGGGTGAGCAGTTCTTC.

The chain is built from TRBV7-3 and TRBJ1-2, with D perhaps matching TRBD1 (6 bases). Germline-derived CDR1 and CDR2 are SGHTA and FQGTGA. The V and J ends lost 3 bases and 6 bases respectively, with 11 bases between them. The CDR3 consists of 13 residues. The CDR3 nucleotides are TGTGCCAGCAGCTTGAACAGGGTCGATGGCTACACCTTC. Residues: CASSLNRVDGYTF.